The entry below gives a single T cell receptor (beta chain) sequence along with its context. The assay was immunoSEQ multiplex PCR, and TCRdb's table has in-frame clones only and misses some. The sample has 120,000 to 150,000 clones; 75% to 95% are singletons. These data come from a study of control samples from healthy donors and cancer patients. Germline CDR1 is MDHEN and CDR2 is SYDVKM. V gave up 3 bases and J gave up 3 bases, with 3 bases separating them. CDR3 length: 12 residues. Material: blood. The clonotype originates from a young man in good health. This chain uses TRBV28 with TRBJ1-3, with D unresolved. The CDR3 is CASSFIGNTIYF. The CDR3 nucleotides are TGTGCCAGCAGTTTTATTGGAAACACCATATATTTT.